This T cell receptor (beta chain) was sequenced in a study of T cells in Graves' hyperthyroidism and ophthalmopathy (dated by TCRdb to the late 2010s). Some background on the complete study: Peripheral blood samples were taken at the time of initial diagnosis, prior to any treatment. Once sampling was done, hyperthyroidism patients were given methimazole at a starting dose of 30 mg daily, whereas ophthalmopathy patients were given high-dose intravenous methylprednisolone. The approximately 100 discovery patients were divided at random into training and test sets in a 7:3 ratio. Whether ophthalmopathy could be predicted prospectively was tested in an independent validation cohort made up of approximately 19 hyperthyroidism patients plus 17 patients who later progressed to ophthalmopathy. TCR V-J signatures able to tell the groups apart were searched for in a discovery cohort of some 97 patients, of whom 40 to 45 had Graves' ophthalmopathy and 55 to 65 had stable Graves' hyperthyroidism. TCR Vbeta CDR3 sequencing of around 130 peripheral blood samples (over 40 ophthalmopathy, about 74 hyperthyroidism and 17 progressor patients) is reported in the paper. Thyroid tissue and blood T-cell repertoires from about 6 Graves' hyperthyroidism patients were also compared in the study.

This clonotype occurred many times. The antigen it recognizes is unknown. The record has no base qualities; no much larger clone is one base away. What the study reported, not specific to this receptor: In validation, progression to ophthalmopathy was predicted by the model with 70% to 71% sensitivity and about 72% specificity, a median of about 6.4 months before onset. No statistical method was used to fix the sample size in advance, and group allocation was not hidden from the investigators. A model built on a 13 V-J signature distinguished ophthalmopathy from stable hyperthyroidism, reaching approximately 89% sensitivity and around 81% specificity in cross-validation and 80%/75% in testing. Most expanded thyroid clonotypes (frequency above 0.001) were also found in blood, which suggests that blood repertoires may mirror thyroid immune responses.

In the ophthalmopathy patients, disease was moderately to severely active, with a Clinical Activity Score of 3 or more, a NOSPECS grade of 4 or more, and a duration of less than 3 months. Exclusion was applied to patients with uncontrolled infections, other autoimmune diseases, pregnancy or lactation. Diagnoses were established on the basis of clinical symptoms, serum thyroxine and TRAb, thyroid ultrasound, and orbital computed tomography. Ficoll-Paque density gradient centrifugation was used to isolate PBMCs from approximately 10 ml of fresh peripheral blood. Total RNA was extracted with Trizol reagent, and quality was checked on an Agilent 2100 Bioanalyzer. From the cysteine up to the phenylalanine, the CDR3 has a length of 12 residues. Solely the CDR3 DNA is kept, with 36 bases framed from the first base. V gives up 7 bases and J gives up 1 base, and the segment between their germline ends measures 7 bases.

Amplification of TCR beta CDR3 regions was carried out from RNA transcripts. The first round of RT-PCR for the TCR CDR3 was performed with the HTBI primer set and the Qiagen OneStep RT-PCR kit. Libraries were constructed in a second round of multiplex PCR, after which size selection and purification were carried out. The libraries were sequenced on an Illumina HiSeq2000 using paired-end 100 bp reads. Regarding the original processing steps: SOAPnuke was used to process the raw data, throwing out any read that contained adapters or uncalled bases, had a mean Phred below 15, or lacked an exact constant-primer or identifier match. COPE v1.2.5 was used to merge high-quality paired reads, and clonotypes were defined as unique nucleotide sequences. Clonotypes were aligned to IMGT TRBV, TRBD and TRBJ reference segments using MiTCR v1.1. Only V-J combinations with frequency above 0.0001, covering 99% to 99.2% of repertoires, were analysed. A TCS score was defined as the ratio of F50 (clonal expansion) to E x V (chaos), with BLOSUM62-based TCRdist applied between CDR3 peptides within each V-J. Welch's t-statistics and random forest reduced 500 to 650 V-J features to 13, which were used in a naive Bayes classifier (R e1071). The public reads were run again by TCRdb, first through fastp at Q25 and then through MiXCR, and only productive beta chains were kept. Duplicate CDR3 protein sequences are folded into a single record with the most common DNA and genes. What appears here as the V and J calls and clone size reflects TCRdb's work, not the paper's. For this sample the table gives more than 300,000 distinct CDR3 sequences, of which less than 20% were detected only once. The ten largest clones represent less than 45% of the sample.

The clonotype originates from a man aged 18 to 29 with Graves' ophthalmopathy. Recombination connected TRBV12-3 or TRBV12-4 to TRBJ1-1; the D gene is perhaps TRBD1, on 6 matching bases. Sequenced sample: blood. The bases are TGTGCCAGCAAACAGGGGAACACTGAAGCTTTCTTT. Translated, it gives CASKQGNTEAFF.